This TCR beta chain was sequenced during a study of early T cells in non-severe SARS-CoV-2 infection. The overall study: Chains were not paired, and sequencing was done on bulk RNA from unsorted whole blood. General study points: In VDJdb matching, anti-spike CD8 responses were favored while private and CD4 specificities went missing.

Unique molecular identifiers (one per individual cDNA molecule) were attached. TCRdb itself ran the 5' RACE reads through MiXCR, one entry per CDR3 protein. The table shows tens of thousands of distinct CDR3 sequences, with around 15% occurring only once. With respect to this clonotype: Its antigen remains unidentified.

The CDR3 has 13 residues. CDR1 is SGHTA, CDR2 FQGTGA, per germline. The V end lost 5 bases, the J end lost 9 bases, and 16 bases lay between the germline ends. The V gene is TRBV7-3, the J gene TRBJ2-5; D tentatively fits TRBD1 or TRBD2 (5 bases each). The origin of this receptor is an adult who was a healthcare worker with PCR-confirmed SARS-CoV-2 infection or an uninfected control (not recorded which). The sample consisted of whole blood, taken at baseline. This chain's CDR3 is CASSPGTPTAQYF. The CDR3 coding sequence is TGTGCCAGCAGCCCCGGGACCCCTACAGCCCAGTACTTC.